This TCR beta chain was recovered during a study of blood T cell repertoires in COVID-19. Generated by immunoSEQ multiplex PCR, the TCRdb table keeps only in-frame clones and is missing some. Of 170,000 or so clones in the sample, less than 90% were seen once. Germline lookup yields CDR1 SGDLS and CDR2 YYNGEE. The CDR3 spans 14 residues. Trimming took off 0 bases at V and 5 bases at J, with 11 bases between the two ends. Material: PBMCs or T cells enriched from blood (not recorded which). This chain uses TRBV9 with TRBJ1-1, with D possibly matching TRBD1 (6 bases). This receptor was identified in a woman aged 45-65 years who had recovered from COVID-19. The CDR3 sequence is CASSVGGGWTEAFF. CDR3 sequence (DNA): TGTGCCAGCAGCGTAGGTGGGGGCTGGACTGAAGCTTTCTTT.